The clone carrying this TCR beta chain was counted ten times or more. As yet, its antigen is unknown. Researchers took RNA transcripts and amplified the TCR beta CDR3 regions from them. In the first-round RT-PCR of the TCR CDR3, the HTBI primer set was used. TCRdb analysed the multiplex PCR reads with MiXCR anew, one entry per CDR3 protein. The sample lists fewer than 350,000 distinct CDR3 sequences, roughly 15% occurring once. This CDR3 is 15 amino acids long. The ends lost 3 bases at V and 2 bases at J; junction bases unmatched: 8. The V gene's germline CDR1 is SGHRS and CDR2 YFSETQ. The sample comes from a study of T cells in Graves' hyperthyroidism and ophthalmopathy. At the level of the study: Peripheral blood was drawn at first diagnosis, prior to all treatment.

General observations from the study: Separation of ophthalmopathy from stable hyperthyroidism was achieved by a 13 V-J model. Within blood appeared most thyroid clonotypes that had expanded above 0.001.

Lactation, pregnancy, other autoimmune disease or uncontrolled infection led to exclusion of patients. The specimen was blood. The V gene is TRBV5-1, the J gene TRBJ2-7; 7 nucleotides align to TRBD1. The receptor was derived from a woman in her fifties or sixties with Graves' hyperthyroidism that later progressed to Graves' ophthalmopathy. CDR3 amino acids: CASSWGQTAPYEQYF. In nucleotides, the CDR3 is TGCGCCAGCAGCTGGGGACAGACGGCACCCTACGAGCAGTACTTC.